The source of this T cell receptor (beta chain) is a study of OX40 agonist ivuxolimab in advanced cancers. V shed 8 bases and J shed 1 base, with 9 bases lying between them. The CDR3 is 13 residues long. Germline CDR1 and CDR2: MGHDK and SYGVNS. Method: immunoSEQ multiplex PCR; TCRdb's copy keeps in-frame clones and lacks some. The sample has about 61,000 clones; 92% are singletons. The material was CD4+ or CD8+ T cells sorted from blood, obtained in a trial of the OX40 agonist ivuxolimab. The V call is TRBV25-1, the J call TRBJ1-5; D not resolved. The receptor's source is an adult with an advanced solid tumor such as melanoma, head and neck, liver or kidney cancer. This chain's CDR3 is CASGTASNQPQHF. The CDR3 DNA reads TGTGCCAGCGGAACGGCGAGCAATCAGCCCCAGCATTTT.